The source of this T cell receptor beta chain is a study of regulatory T cells in long-lasting Graves disease. Arm-PCR of CDR3 regions with iRepertoire HTBI primers generated TCR beta libraries. MiXCR, applied by TCRdb to the multiplex PCR reads, yields one record per CDR3 protein. The sample yields some 330,000 distinct CDR3 sequences, over 9.5% seen once. Time point given: newly diagnosed GD, antithyroid drugs for less than 3 months. Generation of the TCR library employed RNA extracted from PBMCs. This clonotype was seen many times. Its cognate antigen is unknown. The study, taken as a whole, reports: Persistent disease exhibited a predilection for TRBV28, TRBJ1-2 and TRBJ2-5. TCR diversity was lower in persistent than newly diagnosed Graves' disease.

This CDR3 has 15 residues. Trimming cost V 6 bases and J 6 bases, with 15 bases left between them. Germline V gives CDR1 MDHEN, CDR2 SYDVKM. The data also belong to a second study, concerning T cells in Graves' hyperthyroidism and ophthalmopathy.

The source of this sequence is a woman under 30 with Graves disease. This chain uses TRBV28 with TRBJ1-6; D may be TRBD1 (6 bases). Source: peripheral blood mononuclear cells (PBMCs), taken at new diagnosis, from a patient treated with antithyroid drugs. Here the CDR3 reads CASRLNRALNSPLHF. CDR3 coding DNA: TGTGCCAGCAGATTAAACAGGGCTCTTAATTCACCCCTCCACTTT.